The entry below describes one TCR beta chain. It lacks a known antigen. Base quality data are lacking; no much larger clone is found one base away. Each collaborating institution followed its own protocols to collect whole blood in K2EDTA tubes. For TCRbeta analysis, collaborator samples were shipped as frozen whole blood, as isolated PBMCs, or as DNA extracted from either sample type. This specimen belongs to a study of blood T cell repertoires in COVID-19 (dated by TCRdb to 2020 to 2022). Background on the whole study: Collaborator samples came from the United States, Italy and Spain and covered acute and convalescent phases of COVID-19. The prospective study material was composed of cDNA or gDNA derived from T cells, B-cell-depleted T cells, or PBMCs. Deeply sampled blood TCRbeta repertoires from subjects exposed to, actively infected with, or recovered from COVID-19 were included in the dataset. A freely available public database, intended as a resource for researchers studying the immune response to SARS-CoV-2, is where the repertoires were released. The samples were drawn from the first 160 participants of the ongoing ImmuneRACE study and from some 1,300 subjects provided by 6 global collaborators. A de-identified subject ID, COVID-19 status, age in years and sex were almost always included in the sample metadata. HLA class I and class II types, where available, came from metadata supplied by the sample provider rather than from assay-based typing.

The immunoSEQ Assay, a bias-controlled multiplex PCR, was used to amplify TCRbeta CDR3 regions from genomic DNA. The authors processed their data as follows. Nucleated cell counts per sample were estimated from amplification of reference gene primers within the assay. To quantify the absolute abundance of each unique TCRbeta CDR3 rearrangement, sequence reads were collapsed and filtered. Productive Simpson clonality was computed per sample as the square root of Simpson's diversity index over productive rearrangements. The source is immuneACCESS, and TCRdb retained only in-frame sequences with V and J called. Part of the clones is not carried over; for the studies checked, unresolved V genes explain less than half of this, and the remainder is unexplained. The V and J calls and clone size come from that table; D and trimming were worked out from the DNA. This sample gives more than 85,000 clones in total; around 73% of them show up just once. Clones ranked in the top ten supply approximately 9.6% of the sample.

Summary of the overall study and its limitations: How much clinical and demographic metadata was included differed by source and by participant, and the metadata was provided uncurated.

This TCR was recovered from a man in his 60s with active or convalescent COVID-19. Sequenced material: peripheral blood.

CDR3 protein: CAWASGDGETQYF. At the DNA level, the sequence is TGTGCCTGGGCCTCGGGGGACGGTGAGACCCAGTACTTC. The receptor chain draws on TRBV30 and TRBJ2-5; a tentative D match to TRBD2 spans 6 bases. The junction carries 15 bases between V and J, which are trimmed by 5 bases and 5 bases respectively. For CDR1 and CDR2, the germline V gene (reference sequence) lists GTSNPN and SVGIG. From the cysteine up to the phenylalanine, the CDR3 has a length of 13 residues. Only the CDR3 DNA stays, 39 bases, in frame from base 1.